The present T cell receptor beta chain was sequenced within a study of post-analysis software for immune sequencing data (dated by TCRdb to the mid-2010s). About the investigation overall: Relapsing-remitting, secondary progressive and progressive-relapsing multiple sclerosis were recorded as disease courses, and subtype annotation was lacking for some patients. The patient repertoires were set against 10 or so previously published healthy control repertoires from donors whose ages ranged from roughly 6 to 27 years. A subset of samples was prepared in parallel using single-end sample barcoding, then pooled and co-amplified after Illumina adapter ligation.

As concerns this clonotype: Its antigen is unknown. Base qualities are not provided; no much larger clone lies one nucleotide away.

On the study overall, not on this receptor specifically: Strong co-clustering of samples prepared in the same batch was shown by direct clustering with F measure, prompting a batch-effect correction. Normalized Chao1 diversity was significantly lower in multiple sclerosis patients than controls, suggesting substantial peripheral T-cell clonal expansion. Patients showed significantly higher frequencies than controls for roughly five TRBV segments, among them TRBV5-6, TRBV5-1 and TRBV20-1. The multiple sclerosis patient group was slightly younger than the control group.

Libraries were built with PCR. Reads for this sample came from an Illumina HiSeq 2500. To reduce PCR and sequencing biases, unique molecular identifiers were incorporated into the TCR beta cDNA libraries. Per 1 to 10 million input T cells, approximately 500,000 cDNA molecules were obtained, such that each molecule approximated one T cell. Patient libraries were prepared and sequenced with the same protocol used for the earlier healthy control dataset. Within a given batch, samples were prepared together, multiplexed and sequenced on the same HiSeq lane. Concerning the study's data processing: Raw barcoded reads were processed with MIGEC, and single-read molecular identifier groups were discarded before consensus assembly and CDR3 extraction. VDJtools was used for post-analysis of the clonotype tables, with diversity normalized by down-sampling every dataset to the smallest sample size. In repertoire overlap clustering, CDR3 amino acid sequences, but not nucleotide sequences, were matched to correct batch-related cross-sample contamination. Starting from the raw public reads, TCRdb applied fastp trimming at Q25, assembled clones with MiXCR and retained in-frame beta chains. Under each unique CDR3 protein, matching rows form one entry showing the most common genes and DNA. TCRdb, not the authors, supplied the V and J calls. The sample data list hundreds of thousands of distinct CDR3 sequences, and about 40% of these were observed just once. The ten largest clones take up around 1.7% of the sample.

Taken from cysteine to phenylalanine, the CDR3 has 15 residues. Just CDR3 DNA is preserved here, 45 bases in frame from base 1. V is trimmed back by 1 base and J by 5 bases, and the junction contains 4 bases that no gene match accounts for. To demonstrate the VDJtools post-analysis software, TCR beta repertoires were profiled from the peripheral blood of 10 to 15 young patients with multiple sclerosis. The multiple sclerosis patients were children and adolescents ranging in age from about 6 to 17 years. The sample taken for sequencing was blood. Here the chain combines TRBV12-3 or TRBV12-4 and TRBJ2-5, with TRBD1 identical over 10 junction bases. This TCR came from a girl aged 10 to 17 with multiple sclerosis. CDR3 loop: CASSLVMGQGETQYF. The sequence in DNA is TGTGCCAGCAGTTTAGTTATGGGACAGGGGGAGACCCAGTACTTC.